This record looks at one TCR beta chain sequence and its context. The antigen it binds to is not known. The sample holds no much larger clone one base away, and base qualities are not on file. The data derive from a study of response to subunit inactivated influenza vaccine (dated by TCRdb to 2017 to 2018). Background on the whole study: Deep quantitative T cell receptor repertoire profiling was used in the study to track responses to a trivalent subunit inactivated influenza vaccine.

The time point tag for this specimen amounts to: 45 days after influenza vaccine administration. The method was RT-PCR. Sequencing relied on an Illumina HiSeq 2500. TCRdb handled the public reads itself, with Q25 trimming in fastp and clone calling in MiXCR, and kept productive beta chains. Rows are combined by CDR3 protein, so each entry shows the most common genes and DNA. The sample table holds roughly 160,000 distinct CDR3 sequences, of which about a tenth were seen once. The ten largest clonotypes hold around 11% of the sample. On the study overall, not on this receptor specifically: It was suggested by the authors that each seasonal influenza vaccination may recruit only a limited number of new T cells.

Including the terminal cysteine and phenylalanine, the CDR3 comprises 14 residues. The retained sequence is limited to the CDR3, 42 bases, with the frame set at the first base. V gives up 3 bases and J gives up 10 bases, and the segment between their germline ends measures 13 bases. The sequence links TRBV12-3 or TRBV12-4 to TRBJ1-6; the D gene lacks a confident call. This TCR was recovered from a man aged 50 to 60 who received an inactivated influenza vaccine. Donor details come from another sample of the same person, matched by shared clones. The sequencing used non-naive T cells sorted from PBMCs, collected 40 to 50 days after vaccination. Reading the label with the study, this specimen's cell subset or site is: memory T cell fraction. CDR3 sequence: CASSFVGGWSPLHF. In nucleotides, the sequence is TGTGCCAGCAGTTTTGTGGGTGGGTGGTCACCCCTCCACTTT.